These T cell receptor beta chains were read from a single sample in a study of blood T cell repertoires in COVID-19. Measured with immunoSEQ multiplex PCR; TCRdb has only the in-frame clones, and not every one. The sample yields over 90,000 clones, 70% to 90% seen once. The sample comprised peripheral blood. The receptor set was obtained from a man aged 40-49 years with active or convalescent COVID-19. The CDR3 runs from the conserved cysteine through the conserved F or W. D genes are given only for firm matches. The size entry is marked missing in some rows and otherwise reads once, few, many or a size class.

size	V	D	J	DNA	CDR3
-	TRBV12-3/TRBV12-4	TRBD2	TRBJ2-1	TGTGCCAGCAGTTCGGGACTAGCTGAGCAGTTCTTC	CASSSGLAEQFF
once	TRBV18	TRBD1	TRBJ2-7	TGTGCCAGCTCACCGGACAGGACGGAGCAGTACTTC	CASSPDRTEQYF
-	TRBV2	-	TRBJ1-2	TGTGCCAGCAGTGAAGCGATGGGGGGGGGCCTTGGCTACACCTTC	CASSEAMGGGLGYTF
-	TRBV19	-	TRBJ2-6	TGTGCCAGTAGTTCGGCTGGACTACCCCTGGGCGGGGCCAACGTCCTGACTTTC	CASSSAGLPLGGANVLTF
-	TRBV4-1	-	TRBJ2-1	TGCGCCAGCAGCCAAGTAGGCGGGACCTTATCTCACAATGAGCAGTTCTTC	CASSQVGGTLSHNEQFF
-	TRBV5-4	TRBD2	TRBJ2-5	TGTGCCAGCGCGGGGGGGACGCACCTGGAGACCCAGTACTTC	CASAGGTHLETQYF
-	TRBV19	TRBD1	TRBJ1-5	TGTGCCAGTAGTATAGATCGGGCCGAGGGGGCGCGGAATCAGCCCCAGCATTTT	CASSIDRAEGARNQPQHF
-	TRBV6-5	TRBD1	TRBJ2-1	TGTGCCAGCAGGGGGATGGGACAGACCTACAATGAGCAGTTCTTC	CASRGMGQTYNEQFF
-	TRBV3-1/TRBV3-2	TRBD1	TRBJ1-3	TGTGCCAGCAGCAAAGCCGGACAGGGTGACACCATATATTTT	CASSKAGQGDTIYF
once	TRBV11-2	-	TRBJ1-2	TGTGCCAGCAGCTTAGTACGGGATTTCTCCCTCCACTATGGCTACACCTTC	CASSLVRDFSLHYGYTF
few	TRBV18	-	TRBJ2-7	TGTGCCAGCTCACCGGGGCCGAAGGGGGGGCCAGGGAGGATCACCTACGAGCAGTACTTC	CASSPGPKGGPGRITYEQYF
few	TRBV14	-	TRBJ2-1	TGTGCCAGCAGCCAAGAGGGCCAGCTCCGGTTCTTC	CASSQEGQLRFF
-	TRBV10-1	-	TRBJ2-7	TGCGCCAGCAGTGAATGGGTTGGGGGGGAGCAGTACTTC	CASSEWVGGEQYF
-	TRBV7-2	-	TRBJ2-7	TGTGCCAGCAGCTTGGATGGAGCGGGCTCCTACGAGCAGTACTTC	CASSLDGAGSYEQYF
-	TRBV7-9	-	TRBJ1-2	TGTGCCAGCAGCTTAGGGCTGTCAAACTATGGCTACACCTTC	CASSLGLSNYGYTF
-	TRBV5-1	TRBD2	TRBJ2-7	TGCGCCAGCAGCTTGGAATCGGGGGGCGAGCAGTACTTC	CASSLESGGEQYF
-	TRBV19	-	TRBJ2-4	TGTGCCAGTAGCCAACAGGGGACTCAAAACATTCAGTACTTC	CASSQQGTQNIQYF
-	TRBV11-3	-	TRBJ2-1	TGTGCCAGCAGCCCCGGGGAAGGGCGATACAATGAGCAGTTCTTC	CASSPGEGRYNEQFF
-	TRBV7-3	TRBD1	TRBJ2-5	TGTGCCAGCAGCTTAACGGGGGACAGGGGACAGACCCAGTACTTC	CASSLTGDRGQTQYF
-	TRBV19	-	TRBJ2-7	TGTGCCAGTAGTGGTCCATCGACAGGCAGATCCTACGAGCAGTACTTC	CASSGPSTGRSYEQYF
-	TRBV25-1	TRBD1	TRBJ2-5	TGTGCCAGCAGTCACCAAGGGACAGGGGGCGTAGAGACCCAGTACTTC	CASSHQGTGGVETQYF
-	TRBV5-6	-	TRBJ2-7	TGTGCCAGCAGCTCTAGAAGAGGGACTCCGGGGGAGCAGTACTTC	CASSSRRGTPGEQYF
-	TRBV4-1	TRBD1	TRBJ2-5	TGCGCCAGCAGCCAAGCTCCGACAGGGGGGGTAAAGACCCAGTACTTC	CASSQAPTGGVKTQYF
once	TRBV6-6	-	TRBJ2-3	TGTGCCAGCAGTTACTCGATAGGGAGGGATACGCAGTATTTT	CASSYSIGRDTQYF
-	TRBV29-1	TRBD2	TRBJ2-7	TGCAGCGTTAGGACTAGCGGGGTAGGGGGCGAGCAGTACTTC	CSVRTSGVGGEQYF
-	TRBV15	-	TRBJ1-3	TGTGCCACCAGCCCCAACTCTGGAAACACCATATATTTT	CATSPNSGNTIYF
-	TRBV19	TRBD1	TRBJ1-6	TGTGCCAGTAGTAGGGGACAGGGACTGGGTTCACCCCTCCACTTT	CASSRGQGLGSPLHF
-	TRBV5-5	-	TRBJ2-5	TGTGCCAGCAGCTTGGTTAGTAAGGAGACCCAGTACTTC	CASSLVSKETQYF
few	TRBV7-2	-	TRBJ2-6	TGTGCCAGCAGCTCCCAGCGGCCAGGGGCTGGGGCCAACGTCCTGACTTTC	CASSSQRPGAGANVLTF
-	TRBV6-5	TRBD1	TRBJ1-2	TGTGCCACCAAATGGACAGGGTTCGGCTACACCTTC	CATKWTGFGYTF
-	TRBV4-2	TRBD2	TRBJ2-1	TGTGCCAGCAGCCTCGGGCCAGAAAGACTAGCGGGGAACAATGAGCAGTTCTTC	CASSLGPERLAGNNEQFF
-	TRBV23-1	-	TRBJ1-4	TGCGCCAGCAGTCAATTGGATGGCGGGGGGCTCCCTAATGAAAAACTGTTTTTT	CASSQLDGGGLPNEKLFF
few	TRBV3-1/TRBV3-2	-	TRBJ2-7	TGTGCCAGCAGCCTCAGCTACGAGCAGTACTTC	CASSLSYEQYF
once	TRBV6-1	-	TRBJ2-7	TGTGCCAGCAGTGAAGATGTTTACTCCTACGAGCAGTACTTC	CASSEDVYSYEQYF
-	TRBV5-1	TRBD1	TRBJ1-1	TGCGCCAGCAGATACTTAAGTCTGACAGGGGAATACACGAACACTGAAGCTTTCTTT	CASRYLSLTGEYTNTEAFF
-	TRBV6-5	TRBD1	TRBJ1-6	TGTGCCAGCAGTTACGGAGGGACAGGGCTTCGTTCACCCCTCCACTTT	CASSYGGTGLRSPLHF
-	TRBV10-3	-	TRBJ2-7	TGTGCCATCAGTGACCCCCTTACGACAGGCTCCTTCGAGCAGTACTTC	CAISDPLTTGSFEQYF
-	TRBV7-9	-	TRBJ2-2	TGTGCCAGCAGCTTAGCTGGGGCAGGGTCCGGGGAGCTGTTTTTT	CASSLAGAGSGELFF
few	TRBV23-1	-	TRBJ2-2	TGCGCCAGCAGTCCTAGACAGGCCGCGAACACCGGGGAGCTGTTTTTT	CASSPRQAANTGELFF
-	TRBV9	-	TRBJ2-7	TGTGCCAGCAGCGTAGGTGGGGACTCCTCCTACGAGCAGTACTTC	CASSVGGDSSYEQYF
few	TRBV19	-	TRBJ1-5	TGTGCCAGTAGTATACCCGGGACGGGAGGGGATCAGCCCCAGCATTTT	CASSIPGTGGDQPQHF
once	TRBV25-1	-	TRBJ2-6	TGTGCCAGCAGTGAATCGTCAGGGTCCGGGGCCAACGTCCTGACTTTC	CASSESSGSGANVLTF
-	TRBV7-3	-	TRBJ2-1	TGTGCCAGCAGCTTGACAGCAAACAATGAGCAGTTCTTC	CASSLTANNEQFF
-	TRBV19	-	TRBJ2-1	TGTGCCAGCAGCGTTGCGGGCCCTTCCTACAATGAGCAGTTCTTC	CASSVAGPSYNEQFF
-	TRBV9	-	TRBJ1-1	TGTGCCAGCAGCCACGGCTGGCAAGGAGAGAACACTGAAGCTTTCTTT	CASSHGWQGENTEAFF
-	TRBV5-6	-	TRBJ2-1	TGTGCCAGCAGCCCATGGGCGGGGTTAGGTCTGCATGAGCAGTTCTTC	CASSPWAGLGLHEQFF
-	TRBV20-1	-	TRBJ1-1	TGCAGTGCCTCTCGGGGGTCTGAAGCTTTCTTT	CSASRGSEAFF
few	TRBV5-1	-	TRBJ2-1	TGCGCCAGCAGCTTGGTTGGGCTCGATGAGCAGTTCTTC	CASSLVGLDEQFF
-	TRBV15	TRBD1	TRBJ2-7	TGTGCCACCAGCACTGACAGGGAATACGAGCAGTACTTC	CATSTDREYEQYF
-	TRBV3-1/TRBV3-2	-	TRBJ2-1	TGTGCCAGCAGCCAATCTGCGGGGGCTCAAAGCAGTGAGCAGTTCTTC	CASSQSAGAQSSEQFF
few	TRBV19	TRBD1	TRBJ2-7	TGTGCCAGTAGTAACCCTCCGGGACAGGCACCCTACGAGCAGTACTTC	CASSNPPGQAPYEQYF
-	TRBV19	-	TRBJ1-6	TGTGCCAGTAGTATAGTCCAAGGGGGTAATTCACCCCTCCACTTT	CASSIVQGGNSPLHF